This TCR beta chain is from a study of cytomegalovirus exposure and HLA in healthy donors. Study-wide points: Reportedly, a later analysis found an Asian-associated ancestry cluster had fewer N-insertions than the approximately 700-donor mean.

PCR was performed using 60 Vbeta and 13 Jbeta primers. Profiled with immunoSEQ multiplex PCR; TCRdb holds only in-frame clones, not every one. This table holds 100,000 or so clones, approximately 77% found once. About this clone: Its antigen remains unknown.

As for the donors, each was a healthy bone marrow donor. The CDR3 runs 15 residues. Trimming shortened V by 4 bases and J by 1 base, and 14 bases separated the two germline ends. Germline assignment: CDR1 SGHKS and CDR2 YYEKEE (reference sequence). The genes are TRBV5-5 and TRBJ2-5; possibly TRBD2 for D (5 bases). The receptor was isolated from a male donor in good health and CMV-seropositive. The sequenced material came from PBMCs. CDR3 in DNA: TGTGCCAGCAGCGGGGTTCGAGGGTTCCAAGAGACCCAGTACTTC. Translated, it gives CASSGVRGFQETQYF.